The subject of this entry is one TCR beta chain. Its antigen remains unidentified. At one end, the junction sequence differs from germline, possibly due to a read error. CDR1 and CDR2, per the germline V gene (reference sequence), are DFQATT and SNEGSKA. Including the terminal cysteine and phenylalanine, the CDR3 comprises 14 residues. Kept here is only the CDR3 DNA, which spans 42 bases and is read in frame from base 1. Libraries were built with 5' RACE. The instrument given in TCRdb is Illumina HiSeq 2500. The second PCR ran for about 6 to 12 cycles and used a J-beta primer mix along with a sample-barcoded 5' primer. Each TCR beta cDNA molecule received a unique molecular identifier from a template-switch 5' adaptor carrying 12 random nucleotides. At least 3 million CDR3-containing paired-end reads were obtained from each sample. First-strand cDNA was synthesized from all RNA with the Mint cDNA synthesis kit, primed by a TRBC-specific oligonucleotide. All cDNA was treated with uracil-DNA glycosylase and then went through a first 18-cycle PCR with the universal primers M1SS and BC2_uni_R. The authors' analysis ran thus. Normalization of each sample was performed by random selection of 1 million high-quality reads, each carrying a distinct molecular identifier. Instead of being binned into consensus sequences, reads with shared molecular identifiers were discarded. MiTCR, run with a Q25 quality threshold and the strictest error-elimination algorithm, handled CDR3 identification, clonotype clustering and error correction. A nonparametric unseen species model with Euler transformation was used to estimate a lower bound on total TCR beta diversity. The raw public data were reprocessed by TCRdb itself: fastp quality trimming at Q25, MiXCR clonotype calling, in-frame beta chains only. Each entry merges the rows of one CDR3 protein and shows their most common DNA and genes. The V and J calls were determined by TCRdb, not by the authors. The sample table holds hundreds of thousands of distinct CDR3 sequences, of which 56% were seen once. The ten largest clonotypes hold about a quarter of the sample.

Systemically healthy Caucasian individuals from Russia, 39 in total and aged roughly 6 to 100 years, were included as donors. Each donor gave 8 to 10 milliliters of peripheral blood, collected into EDTA-treated Vacutainer tubes. Ficoll-Paque density-gradient centrifugation was used to isolate PBMCs, with at least 6.5 million per sample. Total RNA was extracted from PBMCs with Trizol reagent, with at least 6 micrograms obtained per sample. For every donor, flow cytometry on a PBMC aliquot measured the percentage of naive CD45RAhigh/CD27high T cells. This record belongs to a study of blood T cells in healthy people across ages (dated by TCRdb to between 2014 and 2017). Some background on the complete study: In model experiments, template switching captured about one uniquely barcoded TCR beta cDNA molecule for every two T cells. Age-related changes in TCR beta repertoire diversity were measured in the study by deep sequencing normalized with unique cDNA molecular identifiers. The donors were divided into four age groups: young (average about 16 years), middle-aged (approximately 39), aged (about 56) and long-lived (approximately 74). To avoid experimental bias, donors of different ages were spread randomly across the sequencing lanes. Using the same blood draw, the study looked at two additional independent replicas of 1 million unique cDNA reads for two donors, one aged 18 to 30 and the other aged 80 or older. The investigation overall reported the following: Compared with the aged group, more naive CD4+ T cells, fewer expanded clones and increased TCR diversity were shown by the long-lived group, suggesting age selection. Observed TCR beta diversity correlated strongly with the percentage of naive T cells measured by flow cytometry. Observed TCR beta diversity per million T cells fell roughly linearly with age, and a significant reduction was already apparent by age roughly 40. Bulk unsorted PBMC profiling prevented conclusive comparison of naive and antigen-experienced compartments. Estimates of total diversity based on one million sequenced T cells were considered lower bounds and underestimates. Donor CMV infection status was unknown, potentially confounding age-related changes in expanded clonotypes.

This receptor was taken from a man between 35 and 55 years old in good health. Sequencing used blood. The chain joins TRBV20-1 to TRBJ1-2; the D gene lacks a confident call. CDR3 protein: CSARQQPSNCGYTF. The bases are TGCAGTGCTAGGCAACAGCCATCTAACTGTGGCTACACCTTC.